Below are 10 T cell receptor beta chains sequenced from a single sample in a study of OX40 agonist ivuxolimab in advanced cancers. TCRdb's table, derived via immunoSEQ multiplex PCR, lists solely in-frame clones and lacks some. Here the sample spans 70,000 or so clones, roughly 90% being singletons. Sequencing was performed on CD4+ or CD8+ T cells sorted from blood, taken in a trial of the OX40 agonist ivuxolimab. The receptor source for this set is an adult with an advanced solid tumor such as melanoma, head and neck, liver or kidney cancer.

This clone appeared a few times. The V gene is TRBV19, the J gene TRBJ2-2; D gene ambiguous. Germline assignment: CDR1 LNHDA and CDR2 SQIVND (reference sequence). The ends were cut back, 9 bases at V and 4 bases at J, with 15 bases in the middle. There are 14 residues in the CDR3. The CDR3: CASSDWLGTGELFF. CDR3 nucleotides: TGTGCCAGCTCAGACTGGCTCGGCACCGGGGAGCTGTTTTTT. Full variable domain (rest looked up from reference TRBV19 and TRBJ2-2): DGGITQSPKYLFRKEGQNVTLSCEQNLNHDAMYWYRQDPGQGLRLIYYSQIVNDFQKGDIAEGYSVSREKKESFPLTVTSAQKNPTAFYLCASSDWLGTGELFFGEGSRLTVL.

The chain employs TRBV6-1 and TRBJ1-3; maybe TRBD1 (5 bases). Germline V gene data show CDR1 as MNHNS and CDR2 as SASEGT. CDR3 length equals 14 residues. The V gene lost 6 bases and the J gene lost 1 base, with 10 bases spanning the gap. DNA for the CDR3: TGTGCCAGCAGGGATGAGGGGTCTGGAAACACCATATATTTT. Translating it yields CASRDEGSGNTIYF.

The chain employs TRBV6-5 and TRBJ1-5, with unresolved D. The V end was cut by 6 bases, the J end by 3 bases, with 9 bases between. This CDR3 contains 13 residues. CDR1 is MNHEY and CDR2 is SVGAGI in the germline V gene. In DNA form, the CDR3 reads TGTGCCAGCAGCCCCGGGGTCAATCAGCCCCAGCATTTT. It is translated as CASSPGVNQPQHF.

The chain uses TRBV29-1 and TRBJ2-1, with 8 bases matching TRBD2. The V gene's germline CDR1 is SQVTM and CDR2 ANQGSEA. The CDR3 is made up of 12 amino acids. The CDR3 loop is CTRGGPYNEQFF. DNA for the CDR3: TGCACCCGGGGGGGGCCTTACAATGAGCAGTTCTTC.

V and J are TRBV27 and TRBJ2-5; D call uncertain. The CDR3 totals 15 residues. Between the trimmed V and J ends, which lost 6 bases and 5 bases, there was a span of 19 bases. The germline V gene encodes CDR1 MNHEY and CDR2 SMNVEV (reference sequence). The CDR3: CASRTSGRNWETQYF. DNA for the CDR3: TGTGCCAGCAGGACCTCTGGACGGAACTGGGAGACCCAGTACTTC.

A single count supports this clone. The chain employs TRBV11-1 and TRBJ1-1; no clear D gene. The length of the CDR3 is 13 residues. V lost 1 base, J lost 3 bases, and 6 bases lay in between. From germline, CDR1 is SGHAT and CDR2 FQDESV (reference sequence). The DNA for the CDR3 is TGTGCCAGCAGCTTAGACTTGGACACTGAAGCTTTCTTT. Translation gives CASSLDLDTEAFF.

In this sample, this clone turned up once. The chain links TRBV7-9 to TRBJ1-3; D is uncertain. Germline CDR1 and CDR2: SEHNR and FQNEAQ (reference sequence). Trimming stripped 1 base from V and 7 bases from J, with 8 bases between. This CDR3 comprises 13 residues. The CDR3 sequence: CASSLEQGNTIYF. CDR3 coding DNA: TGTGCCAGCAGCTTAGAACAAGGGAACACCATATATTTT.

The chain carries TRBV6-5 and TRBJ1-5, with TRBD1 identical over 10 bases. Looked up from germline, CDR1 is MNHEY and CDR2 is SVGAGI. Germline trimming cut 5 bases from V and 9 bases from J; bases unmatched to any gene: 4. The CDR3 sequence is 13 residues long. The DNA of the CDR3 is TGTGCCAGCAGTAGACAGGGGGCAGGGCCCCAGCATTTT. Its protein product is CASSRQGAGPQHF.

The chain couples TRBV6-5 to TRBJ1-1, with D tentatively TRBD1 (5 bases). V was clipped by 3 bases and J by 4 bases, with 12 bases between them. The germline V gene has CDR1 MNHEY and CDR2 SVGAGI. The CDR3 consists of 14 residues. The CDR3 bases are TGTGCCAGCAGTTATTATGCAGGGATCACTGAAGCTTTCTTT. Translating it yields CASSYYAGITEAFF.

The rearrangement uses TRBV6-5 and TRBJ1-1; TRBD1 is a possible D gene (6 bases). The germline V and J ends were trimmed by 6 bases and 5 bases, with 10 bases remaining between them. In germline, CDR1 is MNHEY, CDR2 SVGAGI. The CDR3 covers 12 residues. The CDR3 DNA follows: TGTGCCAGCAGGGAGGGGGGAACTGAAGCTTTCTTT. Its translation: CASREGGTEAFF.